The present entry profiles one T cell receptor (beta chain) with its context. This entry comes from a study of identical twins. Template switching (which added a universal primer site) was used, and cDNA carried unique molecular identifiers. Via MiXCR, TCRdb re-called the 5' RACE reads, giving one row per CDR3 protein. The repertoire holds roughly 770,000 distinct CDR3 sequences, with roughly 18% as singletons. Separately, the same data were catalogued under a study of T cells expressing NK-cell markers.

The source is a woman aged 18-29 years in good health. The specimen sequenced was PBMCs.

The CDR3 region has the DNA TGTGCCAGCAGTTTAGGACGGGGAGCTTTCTTT. Translated, it gives CASSLGRGAFF. The chain is built from TRBV12-3 or TRBV12-4 and TRBJ1-1, with no clear D. Trimming took 1 base from V and 10 from J, leaving 7 bases between them. The CDR3 spans 11 residues.